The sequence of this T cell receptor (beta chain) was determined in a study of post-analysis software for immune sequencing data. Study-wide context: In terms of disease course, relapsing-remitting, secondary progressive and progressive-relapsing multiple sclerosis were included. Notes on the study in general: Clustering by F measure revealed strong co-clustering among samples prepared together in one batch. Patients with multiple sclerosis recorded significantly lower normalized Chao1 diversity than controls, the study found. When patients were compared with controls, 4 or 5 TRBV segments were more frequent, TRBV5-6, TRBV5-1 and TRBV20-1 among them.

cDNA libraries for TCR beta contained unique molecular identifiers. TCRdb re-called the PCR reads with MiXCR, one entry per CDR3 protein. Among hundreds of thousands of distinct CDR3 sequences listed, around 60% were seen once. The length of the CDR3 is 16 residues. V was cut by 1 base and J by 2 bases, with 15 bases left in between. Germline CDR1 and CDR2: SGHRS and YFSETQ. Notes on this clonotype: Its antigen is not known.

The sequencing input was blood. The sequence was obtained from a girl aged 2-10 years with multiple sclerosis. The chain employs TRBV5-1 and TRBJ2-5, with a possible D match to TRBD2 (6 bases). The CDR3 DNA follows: TGCGCCAGCAGCTTGCCCCCGGGAGTAACACAAGAGACCCAGTACTTC. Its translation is CASSLPPGVTQETQYF. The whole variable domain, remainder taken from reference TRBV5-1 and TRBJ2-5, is KAGVTQTPRYLIKTRGQQVTLSCSPISGHRSVSWYQQTPGQGLQFLFEYFSETQRNKGNFPGRFSGRQFSNSRSEMNVSTLELGDSALYLCASSLPPGVTQETQYFGPGTRLLVL.